This TCR beta chain was observed in a study of blood T cell repertoires in COVID-19. Overall study context: Sites in the United States, Italy and Spain provided acute and convalescent COVID-19 samples. PBMCs, B-cell-depleted T cells, or T cells were the source of the cDNA or gDNA that made up the material.

Clones were sequenced by immunoSEQ multiplex PCR, and TCRdb holds only the in-frame ones, with some missing. The table has about 43,000 clones, roughly four fifths seen once; the top ten hold 20% to 30%. Germline CDR1 and CDR2: LGHDT and YNNKEL (reference sequence). Trimming shortened V by 0 bases and J by 9 bases, and 12 bases separated the two germline ends. This CDR3 is 14 amino acids long. Source material: peripheral blood. The sequence derives from a woman in her sixties or seventies with acute or convalescent COVID-19. This sequence joins TRBV3-1 (or the pseudogene TRBV3-2) and TRBJ2-1, with D maybe TRBD1 (5 bases). In DNA form, the CDR3 reads TGTGCCAGCAGCCAAGATAGGGGCCAGACTGAGCAGTTCTTC. Its protein is CASSQDRGQTEQFF.